This is a list of T cell receptor beta chains from one sample in a study of blood T cells in healthy people across ages. Using its own MiXCR run on the 5' RACE reads, TCRdb lists one record per CDR3 protein. The data show 500,000 to 550,000 distinct CDR3 sequences, under 30% seen once. These same data were also listed under a study on T cells of mothers and their children.

The sequenced sample was blood. The receptors stem from a boy under 18 in good health. Both conserved end residues are part of each CDR3.

v_gene	j_gene	CDR3aa
TRBV7-9	TRBJ2-3	CASIPSSGQGATDTQYF
TRBV12-3/TRBV12-4	TRBJ2-1	CASSFSGPPYNEQLF
TRBV28	TRBJ2-7	CASTLLGTSSYEQYF
TRBV28	TRBJ2-6	CASSPNGGGGFSGANVLTF
TRBV20-1	TRBJ2-5	CSARDHGGPMGTQYF
TRBV6-5	TRBJ2-7	CASSYGTGPYEQYF
TRBV7-6	TRBJ2-7	CASSSNGRRGVYEQYF
TRBV5-1	TRBJ2-5	CASSSSGGRQETQYF
TRBV7-2	TRBJ1-6	CASSPGRGSSYNSPLHF
TRBV25-1	TRBJ2-3	CASSSVGSLTDTQYF
TRBV4-3	TRBJ2-2	CASSQSTRVHTGELFF
TRBV12-3/TRBV12-4	TRBJ2-1	CASSLTSGRAKNEQFF
TRBV7-6	TRBJ2-3	CASSLAASGLYTDTQYF
TRBV25-1	TRBJ1-1	CASSGVGFGTEAFF
TRBV9	TRBJ2-1	CASSVEQSSYNEQFF
TRBV12-3/TRBV12-4	TRBJ2-5	CASSPEEGRWETRYF
TRBV20-1	TRBJ2-6	CSARDPSSGANVLTF
TRBV7-2	TRBJ2-1	CASSSSNSLIRHNNEQFF
TRBV7-2	TRBJ2-3	CASSFRQSSDTQYF
TRBV6-1	TRBJ2-2	CASSDVRGTNTGELFF
TRBV27	TRBJ1-1	CASTMTVGHPEAFF
TRBV6-5	TRBJ2-3	CASSSRGGGPDTQYF
TRBV7-9	TRBJ1-3	CASSPGGSGNTIYF
TRBV28	TRBJ2-7	CASMQTRGPYEQYF
TRBV3-1	NA	CASGQYNEQFF
TRBV4-2	NA	CASSQENGPYEQYF
TRBV6-2/TRBV6-3	TRBJ2-7	CASSPDRARGEQYF
TRBV27	TRBJ2-1	CASRIRDSSSYNEQFF
TRBV12-3/TRBV12-4	TRBJ1-3	CASSSTGNTIYF
TRBV4-1	TRBJ2-7	CASSQDRTTAYEQYF
TRBV12-3/TRBV12-4	TRBJ2-7	CASSLREGRGEQYF
TRBV7-3	TRBJ2-1	CASSLSGGATNEQFF
TRBV19	TRBJ1-1	CASSNRDKNTEAFF
TRBV28	TRBJ2-5	CASSPTHRGLEETQYF
TRBV28	TRBJ1-6	CASHRQDLAPNSPLHF